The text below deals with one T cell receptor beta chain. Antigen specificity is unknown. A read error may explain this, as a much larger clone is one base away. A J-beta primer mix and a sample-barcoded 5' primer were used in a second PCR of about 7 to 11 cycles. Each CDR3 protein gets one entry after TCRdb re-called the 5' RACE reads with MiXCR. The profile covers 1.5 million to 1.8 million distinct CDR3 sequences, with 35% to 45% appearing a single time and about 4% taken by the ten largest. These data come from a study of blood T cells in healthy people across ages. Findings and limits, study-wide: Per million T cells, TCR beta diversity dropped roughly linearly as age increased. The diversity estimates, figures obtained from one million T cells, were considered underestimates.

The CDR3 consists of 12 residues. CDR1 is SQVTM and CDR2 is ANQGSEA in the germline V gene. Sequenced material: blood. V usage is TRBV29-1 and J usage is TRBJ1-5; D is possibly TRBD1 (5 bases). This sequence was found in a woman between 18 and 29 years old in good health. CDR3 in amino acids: CSVGQMGQPRHF. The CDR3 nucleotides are TGCAGCGTTGGGCAGATGGGGCAGCCCCGGCATTTT.